Given below is one T cell receptor beta chain in context. Method: immunoSEQ multiplex PCR; TCRdb's copy keeps in-frame clones and lacks some. The sample lists tens of thousands of clones; 68% were seen once. The record originates from a study of cytotoxic CD8 clonotypes in ibrutinib-treated CLL. Germline assignment: CDR1 SNHLY and CDR2 FYNNEI. The CDR3 contains 14 residues. V was cut by 5 bases and J by 5 bases, with 15 bases left in between. This specimen was PBMCs, taken after 12 months of ibrutinib treatment. The chain is built from TRBV2 and TRBJ2-5, with D maybe TRBD2 (5 bases). The source is a human donor with chronic lymphocytic leukemia. This CDR3 is CASSPTSSKETQYF. CDR3 DNA: TGTGCCAGCAGTCCGACCTCTAGCAAGGAGACCCAGTACTTC.